These 2 T cell receptor beta chains share one sample of origin, sequenced in a study of spatial heterogeneity in lung cancer. TCRdb processed the 5' RACE reads anew with MiXCR; each CDR3 protein has one entry. The table has some 7,900 distinct CDR3 sequences, about 7% seen once. Study conclusions and caveats: Tracking of tumor mutation counts was seen in expanded intratumoral alpha and beta TCR counts.

These receptors' targets are unknown. The time point here: sample taken at primary tumor resection. Here the sequenced sample was lung tumor tissue, taken at surgery. The receptor source for this set is a female donor with early-stage non-small cell lung cancer.

This clonotype is categorized as medium-sized. The chain combines TRBV18 with TRBJ1-6, with a weak D call TRBD1 (5 bases). The CDR3 contains 15 residues. Germline CDR1 and CDR2: KGHSH and LQKENI. The ends were cut back, 3 bases at V and 9 bases at J, with 15 bases in the middle. The CDR3 DNA reads TGTGCCAGCTCACCGGGGGACTCTTCCTTTTCACCCCTCCACTTT. It codes for CASSPGDSSFSPLHF.

The count of this clonotype is one. V gene TRBV5-5 combines with J gene TRBJ1-2, with 7 bases aligning to TRBD1. The V and J ends lost 5 bases and 7 bases, in that order; junction bases with no gene match: 17. The CDR3 covers 16 residues. Germline assignment: CDR1 SGHKS and CDR2 YYEKEE (reference sequence). The CDR3 coding sequence is TGTGCCAGCAGGATCTCCGGGACAGAGACATCTCGTGGCTACACCTTC. The encoded protein is CASRISGTETSRGYTF. The entire variable domain, with the rest obtained from reference TRBV5-5 and TRBJ1-2, is as follows: DAGVTQSPTHLIKTRGQQVTLRCSPISGHKSVSWYQQVLGQGPQFIFQYYEKEERGRGNFPDRFSARQFPNYSSELNVNALLLGDSALYLCASRISGTETSRGYTFGSGTRLTVV.